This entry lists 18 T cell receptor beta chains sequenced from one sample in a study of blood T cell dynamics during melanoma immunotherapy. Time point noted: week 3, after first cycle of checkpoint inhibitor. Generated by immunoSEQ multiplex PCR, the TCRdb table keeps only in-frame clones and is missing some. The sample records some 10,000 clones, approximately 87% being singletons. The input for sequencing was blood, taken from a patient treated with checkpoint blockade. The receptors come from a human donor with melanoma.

CDR3 residues: CASTEVGGANYGYTF. CDR3 coding DNA: TGTGCCAGCACCGAAGTCGGGGGGGCTAACTATGGCTACACCTTC. The V gene is TRBV6-1, the J gene TRBJ1-2; the D gene is possibly TRBD1 (5 bases). Germline-derived CDR1 and CDR2 are MNHNS and SASEGT. This CDR3 contains 15 residues. The V end was cut by 7 bases, the J end by 0 bases, with 15 bases between.

In nucleotides, the CDR3 is TGTGCCAGCAGCCCCGATCCGAACACTGAAGCTTTCTTT. Translated: CASSPDPNTEAFF. This chain uses TRBV7-2 with TRBJ1-1, with D unclear. The V end was cut by 5 bases, the J end by 1 base, with 8 bases between. Per the germline V gene, CDR1 is SGHTA and CDR2 is FQGNSA. CDR3 length: 13 residues.

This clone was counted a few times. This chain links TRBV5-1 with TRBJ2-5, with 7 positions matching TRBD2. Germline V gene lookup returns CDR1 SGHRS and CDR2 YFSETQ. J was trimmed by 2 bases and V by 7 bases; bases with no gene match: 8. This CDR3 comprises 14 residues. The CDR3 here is CASGEGDGQETQYF. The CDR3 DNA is TGCGCCAGCGGGGAGGGCGACGGACAAGAGACCCAGTACTTC.

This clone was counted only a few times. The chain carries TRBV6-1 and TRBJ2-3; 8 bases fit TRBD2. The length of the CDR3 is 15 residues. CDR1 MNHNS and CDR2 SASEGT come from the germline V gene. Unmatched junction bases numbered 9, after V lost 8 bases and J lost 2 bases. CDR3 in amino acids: CASVVRGGYTDTQYF. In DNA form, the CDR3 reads TGTGCCAGCGTGGTACGGGGGGGTTACACAGATACGCAGTATTTT.

In nucleotides, the CDR3 is TGTGCCAGTAGTATGCAGGGGGAGAATTCACCCCTCCACTTT. This codes for CASSMQGENSPLHF. The gene calls are TRBV19 and TRBJ1-6, with 7 bases matching TRBD1. The CDR3 loop spans 14 amino acids. J was trimmed by 7 bases and V by 3 bases; bases with no gene match: 3. The germline CDR1 and CDR2 sequences are LNHDA and SQIVND (reference sequence).

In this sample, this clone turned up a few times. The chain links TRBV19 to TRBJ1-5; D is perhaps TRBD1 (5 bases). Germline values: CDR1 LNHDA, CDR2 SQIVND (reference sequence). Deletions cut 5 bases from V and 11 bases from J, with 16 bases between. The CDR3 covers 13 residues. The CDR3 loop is CASSSAGRWAQHF. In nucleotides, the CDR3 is TGTGCCAGTAGTTCGGCAGGGCGTTGGGCCCAGCATTTT.

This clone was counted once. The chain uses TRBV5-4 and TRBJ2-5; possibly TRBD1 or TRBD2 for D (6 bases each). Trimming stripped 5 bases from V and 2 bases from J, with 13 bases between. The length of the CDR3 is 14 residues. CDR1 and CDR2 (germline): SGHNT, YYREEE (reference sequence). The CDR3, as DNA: TGTGCCAGCAGGGACCGAGGGGGGCAAGAGACCCAGTACTTC. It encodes CASRDRGGQETQYF.

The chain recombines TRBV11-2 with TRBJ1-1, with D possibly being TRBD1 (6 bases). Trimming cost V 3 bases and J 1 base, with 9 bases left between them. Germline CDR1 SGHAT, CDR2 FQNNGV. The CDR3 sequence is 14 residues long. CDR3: CASSLGRGNTEAFF. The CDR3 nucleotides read TGTGCCAGCAGCTTGGGCAGGGGGAACACTGAAGCTTTCTTT.

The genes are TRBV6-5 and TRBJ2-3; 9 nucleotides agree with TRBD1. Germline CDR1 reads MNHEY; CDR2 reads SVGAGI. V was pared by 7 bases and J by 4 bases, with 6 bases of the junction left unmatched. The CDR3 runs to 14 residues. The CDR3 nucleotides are TGTGCCAGCACTTGGGGACAGGGCGCAGATACGCAGTATTTT. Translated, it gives CASTWGQGADTQYF.

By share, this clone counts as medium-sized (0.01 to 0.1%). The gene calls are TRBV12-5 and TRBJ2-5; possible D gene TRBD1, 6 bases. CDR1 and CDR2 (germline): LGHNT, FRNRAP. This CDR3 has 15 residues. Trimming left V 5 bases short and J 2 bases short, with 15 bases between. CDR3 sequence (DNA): TGTGCTAGTGGTGCACAAACAGGGCCTCAAGAGACCCAGTACTTC. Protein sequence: CASGAQTGPQETQYF.

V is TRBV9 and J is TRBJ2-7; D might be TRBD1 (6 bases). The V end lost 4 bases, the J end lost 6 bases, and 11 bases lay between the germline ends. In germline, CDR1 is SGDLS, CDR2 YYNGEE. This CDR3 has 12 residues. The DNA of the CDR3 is TGTGCCAGCAGCCTCGAAGGGGGCGAGCAGTACTTC. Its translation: CASSLEGGEQYF.

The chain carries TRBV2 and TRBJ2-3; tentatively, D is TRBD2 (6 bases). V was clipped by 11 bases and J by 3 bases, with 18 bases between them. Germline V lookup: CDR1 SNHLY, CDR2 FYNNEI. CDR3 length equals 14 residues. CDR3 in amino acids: CAYQRALQTDTQYF. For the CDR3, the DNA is TGTGCCTACCAGCGGGCCCTTCAAACAGATACGCAGTATTTT.

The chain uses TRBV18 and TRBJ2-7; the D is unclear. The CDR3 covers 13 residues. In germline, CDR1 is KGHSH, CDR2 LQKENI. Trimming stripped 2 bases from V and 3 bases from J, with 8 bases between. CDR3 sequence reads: CASSPGQNYEQYF. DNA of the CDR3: TGTGCCAGCTCACCAGGGCAGAACTACGAGCAGTACTTC.

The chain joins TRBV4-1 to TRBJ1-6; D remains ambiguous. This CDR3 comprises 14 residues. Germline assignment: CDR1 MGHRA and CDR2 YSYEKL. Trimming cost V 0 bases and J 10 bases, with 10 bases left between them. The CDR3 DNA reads TGCGCCAGCAGCCAAGATTTGCGGCTCTCACCCCTCCACTTT. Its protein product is CASSQDLRLSPLHF.

Here the CDR3 DNA reads TGTGCCAGCCGTGGGGGGACTAATGAAAAACTGTTTTTT. This gives the protein CASRGGTNEKLFF. V gene TRBV6-5 combines with J gene TRBJ1-4, with D possibly TRBD1 on 5 matching bases. The CDR3 totals 13 residues. Germline assignment: CDR1 MNHEY and CDR2 SVGAGI. V was pared by 8 bases and J by 2 bases, with 9 bases between.

CDR3 in DNA: TGCGCCAGCAGCTCCGGGACAGGATCCTACGAGCAGTACTTC. As protein: CASSSGTGSYEQYF. V gene TRBV5-1 combines with J gene TRBJ2-7; 8 bases align to TRBD1. The germline gives CDR1 SGHRS, CDR2 YFSETQ. V was pared by 3 bases and J by 1 base, with 3 bases of the junction left unmatched. This CDR3 is 14 amino acids long.

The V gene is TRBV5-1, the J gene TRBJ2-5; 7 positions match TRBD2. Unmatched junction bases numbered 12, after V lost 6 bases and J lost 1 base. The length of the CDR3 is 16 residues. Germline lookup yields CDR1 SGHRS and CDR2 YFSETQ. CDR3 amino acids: CASTLGAGGTQETQYF. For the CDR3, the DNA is TGCGCCAGCACCCTGGGCGCCGGGGGGACCCAAGAGACCCAGTACTTC.

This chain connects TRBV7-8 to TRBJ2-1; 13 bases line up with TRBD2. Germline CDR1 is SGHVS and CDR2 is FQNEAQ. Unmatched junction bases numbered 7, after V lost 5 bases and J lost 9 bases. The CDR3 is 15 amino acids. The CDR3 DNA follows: TGTGCCAGCAGCAGGATAAGGACTAGCGGGGGTGAGCAGTTCTTC. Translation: CASSRIRTSGGEQFF.